The clone carrying this TCR beta chain was seen once. Its antigen is unknown. The entry originates in a study of cytomegalovirus exposure and HLA in healthy donors. Regarding the study as a whole: Generally TCR sequences proved uncommon, though certain public TCRs appeared in numerous donors. The study recorded about 160 TCR beta chains that were cytomegalovirus-associated. Later, an analysis found that TCR clusters from the first cohort tended to co-occur in the 90 to 150 validation repertoires. As confirmed in vitro, three CMV-associated chains were specific for CMV antigens.

Profiling relied on immunoSEQ multiplex PCR, and the TCRdb table lists in-frame clones only, not all of them. Of some 160,000 clones in the sample, roughly nine tenths were seen once. Looked up from germline, CDR1 is LNHNV and CDR2 is YYDKDF (reference sequence). The CDR3 totals 17 residues. V shed 0 bases, J shed 2 bases, and the junction held 3 bases outside the gene matches. The chain carries TRBV15 and TRBJ2-5, with 13 bases that match TRBD2. This receptor was obtained from a young man in good health and CMV-seronegative. Sequencing was done on a sample of PBMCs. CDR3: CATSRETSGGLQETQYF. The CDR3 nucleotides read TGTGCCACCAGCAGAGAGACTAGCGGGGGGCTACAAGAGACCCAGTACTTC.